The 28 T cell receptor beta chains reported below all come from one sample, sequenced in a study of blood T cell repertoires in COVID-19. Libraries were prepared by immunoSEQ multiplex PCR; TCRdb keeps only in-frame clonotypes and omits some of them. The data contain about 310,000 clones, around 87% of them singletons. The sequenced sample consisted of peripheral blood. The receptors were gathered from a man aged 45-60 years with active or convalescent COVID-19.

This chain connects TRBV28 to TRBJ1-2, with D tentatively TRBD1 (6 bases). This CDR3 has 14 residues. Germline values: CDR1 MDHEN, CDR2 SYDVKM. Trimming removed 6 bases from V and 6 bases from J, with 17 bases in between. The chain's CDR3 is CASRLGTTNDGYTF. CDR3 coding DNA: TGTGCCAGCAGATTAGGGACAACCAACGATGGCTACACCTTC.

The chain links TRBV28 to TRBJ1-6; no definite D call. Trimming shortened V by 7 bases and J by 9 bases, and 10 bases separated the two germline ends. The CDR3 covers 12 residues. Looked up from germline, CDR1 is MDHEN and CDR2 is SYDVKM. The CDR3 region is CASTIPGSPLHF. CDR3 DNA sequence: TGTGCCAGCACCATACCGGGTTCACCCCTCCACTTT.

The rearrangement uses TRBV7-9 and TRBJ2-3, with D possibly being TRBD2 (7 bases). The V and J ends lost 5 bases and 3 bases respectively, with 12 bases between them. Germline V gene lookup returns CDR1 SEHNR and CDR2 FQNEAQ (reference sequence). The CDR3 sequence is 14 residues long. CDR3 residues: CASSPGGETDTQYF. CDR3 DNA: TGTGCCAGCAGCCCGGGGGGCGAAACAGATACGCAGTATTTT.

This clone was detected only once. The chain has TRBV3-1 (or the pseudogene TRBV3-2) and TRBJ2-3; 12 positions match TRBD2. V lost 0 bases to trimming and J lost 5 bases; unmatched junction nucleotides: 9. This CDR3 contains 18 residues. The V gene's germline CDR1 is LGHDT and CDR2 YNNKEL (reference sequence). The CDR3 DNA is TGTGCCAGCAGCCAAGACATTCCCCTAGCGGGGGGGAGAGATACGCAGTATTTT. The encoded protein is CASSQDIPLAGGRDTQYF.

V is TRBV7-6 and J is TRBJ1-5, with 8 bases aligning to TRBD1. The germline gives CDR1 SGHVS, CDR2 FNYEAQ. V lost 5 bases to trimming and J lost 7 bases; unmatched junction nucleotides: 10. This CDR3 has 15 residues. The CDR3 region is CASSPTGAQGQPQHF. DNA of the CDR3: TGTGCCAGCAGCCCGACAGGGGCCCAGGGGCAGCCCCAGCATTTT.

The J gene is TRBJ1-1, the V gene TRBV3-1 (or the pseudogene TRBV3-2); D remains ambiguous. CDR1 is LGHDT and CDR2 is YNNKEL in the germline V gene (reference sequence). The ends were cut back, 3 bases at V and 1 base at J, with 9 bases in the middle. The CDR3 sequence is 14 residues long. CDR3 sequence reads: CASSQSGPNTEAFF. Here the CDR3 DNA reads TGTGCCAGCAGCCAGTCGGGTCCGAACACTGAAGCTTTCTTT.

The chain joins TRBV28 to TRBJ2-6, with 7 bases that match TRBD1. V trimming: 3 bases; J trimming: 6 bases; junction bases outside the gene matches: 14. The CDR3 loop spans 18 amino acids. Germline CDR1 and CDR2: MDHEN and SYDVKM. CDR3 sequence (DNA): TGTGCCAGCAGTTTTTCCAGGGGGACGTATCGTGTGGCCAACGTCCTGACTTTC. This codes for CASSFSRGTYRVANVLTF. Drawing the rest from reference TRBV28 and TRBJ2-6, the complete variable domain is DVKVTQSSRYLVKRTGEKVFLECVQDMDHENMFWYRQDPGLGLRLIYFSYDVKMKEKGDIPEGYSVSREKKERFSLILESASTNQTSMYLCASSFSRGTYRVANVLTFGAGSRLTVL.

This rearrangement joins TRBV20-1 to TRBJ1-2; D is unresolved. Germline V gives CDR1 DFQATT, CDR2 SNEGSKA (reference sequence). V was cut by 5 bases and J by 8 bases, with 12 bases left in between. The CDR3 consists of 11 residues. The CDR3 DNA is TGCAGTGCTCCCTTGAGTTGGGGCTACACCTTC. Translation: CSAPLSWGYTF.

The genes are TRBV18 and TRBJ1-2, with 7 bases matching TRBD1. Unmatched junction bases numbered 1, after V lost 4 bases and J lost 5 bases. This CDR3 is built from 12 residues. Per the germline V gene, CDR1 is KGHSH and CDR2 is LQKENI. The CDR3 region has the DNA TGTGCCAGCTCACGGGGACAGTATGGCTACACCTTC. Translated: CASSRGQYGYTF.

This chain links TRBV7-2 with TRBJ2-5, with 7 nucleotides matching TRBD1. Trimming removed 3 bases from V and 4 bases from J; junction bases left unmatched: 2. Germline lookup yields CDR1 SGHTA and CDR2 FQGNSA. The CDR3 loop spans 13 amino acids. CDR3 sequence (DNA): TGTGCCAGCAGCTTCAACAGGGGAGAGACCCAGTACTTC. Protein: CASSFNRGETQYF.

V usage is TRBV7-2 and J usage is TRBJ1-1, with D possibly being TRBD1 (6 bases). Deletions cut 0 bases from V and 5 bases from J, with 10 bases between. The CDR3 contains 14 residues. Germline V gene sequence: CDR1 SGHTA, CDR2 FQGNSA. DNA of the CDR3: TGTGCCAGCAGCTTAGCTAGGCAGGGGACTGAAGCTTTCTTT. Its translation: CASSLARQGTEAFF.

The V and J genes are TRBV28 and TRBJ1-5; D unclear. V gave up 4 bases and J gave up 4 bases, with 5 bases separating them. Looked up from germline, CDR1 is MDHEN and CDR2 is SYDVKM. The CDR3 consists of 12 residues. CDR3 sequence: CASSSNNQPQHF. As DNA, the CDR3 is TGTGCCAGCAGTTCAAATAATCAGCCCCAGCATTTT.

The gene calls are TRBV9 and TRBJ2-7; the match to TRBD1 covers 9 bases. Germline lookup yields CDR1 SGDLS and CDR2 YYNGEE. The CDR3 is 15 residues long. J lost 4 bases, V lost 4 bases, and 9 bases had no gene match. The CDR3 nucleotides are TGTGCCAGCAGCACCTCTACAGGGGGCCCATACGAGCAGTACTTC. This translates into CASSTSTGGPYEQYF.

The chain joins TRBV10-3 to TRBJ2-7; TRBD2 agrees at 14 bases. The V gene end was trimmed by 8 bases and the J gene end by 5 bases; junction bases not matched to a gene: 5. Per the germline V gene, CDR1 is ENHRY and CDR2 is SYGVKD. The CDR3 totals 14 residues. CDR3 amino acids: CAIGTSGSLDEQYF. DNA for the CDR3: TGTGCCATCGGGACTAGCGGGAGTTTAGACGAGCAGTACTTC.

To note about this clone: Other DNA sequences from this sample encode an identical CDR3 as well. The V gene is TRBV5-1, the J gene TRBJ2-2; 9 bases align to TRBD1. J lost 4 bases, V lost 2 bases, and 3 bases had no gene match. Germline V gene sequence: CDR1 SGHRS, CDR2 YFSETQ. The CDR3 has 15 amino acids. CDR3 in amino acids: CASSLQGAGTGELFF. The DNA of the CDR3 is TGCGCCAGCAGCTTACAGGGGGCGGGCACCGGGGAGCTGTTTTTT.

V is TRBV7-2 and J is TRBJ2-3; D uncertain. The CDR3 length is 13 residues. The V end was cut by 4 bases, the J end by 1 base, with 6 bases between. In germline, CDR1 is SGHTA, CDR2 FQGNSA. CDR3 nucleotides: TGTGCCAGCAGCTCCACGGGCACAGATACGCAGTATTTT. Its protein product is CASSSTGTDTQYF.

The chain is built from TRBV10-2 and TRBJ2-6; D possibly corresponds to TRBD2 (5 bases). The CDR3 length is 17 residues. Trimming removed 7 bases from V and 4 bases from J, with 20 bases in between. Germline V CDR1 and CDR2: WSHSY, SAAADI. The CDR3 bases are TGCGCCAGCACCAAAGATGGAGGTCCAGGAGGGGCCAACGTCCTGACTTTC. This gives the protein CASTKDGGPGGANVLTF.

V is TRBV2 and J is TRBJ1-4; 9 nucleotides align to TRBD1. CDR1 and CDR2 from the germline V gene are SNHLY and FYNNEI. Trimming took 4 bases from V and 8 from J; bases not matched to a gene: 8. The CDR3 is made up of 15 amino acids. Here the CDR3 reads CASSAGDRDREKLFF. CDR3 DNA: TGTGCCAGCAGTGCTGGGGACAGGGATCGGGAAAAACTGTTTTTT.

V is TRBV15 and J is TRBJ1-1; D perhaps matches TRBD1 (6 bases). Looked up from germline, CDR1 is LNHNV and CDR2 is YYDKDF (reference sequence). Trimming removed 0 bases from V and 4 bases from J, with 9 bases in between. The CDR3 totals 14 residues. DNA for the CDR3: TGTGCCACCAGCAGAGAGGGACACTTCACTGAAGCTTTCTTT. This codes for CATSREGHFTEAFF.

The chain couples TRBV28 to TRBJ2-2, with TRBD1 matching over 10 bases. This CDR3 is 15 amino acids long. V shed 5 bases, J shed 7 bases, and the junction held 7 bases outside the gene matches. Germline CDR1 and CDR2: MDHEN and SYDVKM. The CDR3 loop is CASSTGQGFIGELFF. DNA for the CDR3: TGTGCCAGCAGTACGGGACAGGGGTTTATCGGGGAGCTGTTTTTT. Full variable domain (missing parts from reference TRBV28 and TRBJ2-2): DVKVTQSSRYLVKRTGEKVFLECVQDMDHENMFWYRQDPGLGLRLIYFSYDVKMKEKGDIPEGYSVSREKKERFSLILESASTNQTSMYLCASSTGQGFIGELFFGEGSRLTVL.

The gene calls are TRBV28 and TRBJ1-1; D remains ambiguous. Germline CDR1 is MDHEN and CDR2 is SYDVKM. V lost 5 bases and J 0 bases, leaving 7 bases between the germline ends. This CDR3 region has 13 residues. The CDR3 bases are TGTGCCAGCAGTGGAGCGATGAACACTGAAGCTTTCTTT. It codes for CASSGAMNTEAFF.

The J gene is TRBJ1-6, the V gene TRBV7-9; D uncertain. Germline V gives CDR1 SEHNR, CDR2 FQNEAQ (reference sequence). This CDR3 is 12 amino acids long. V lost 1 base to trimming and J lost 11 bases, with 6 bases between them. The CDR3 loop is CASSLEAAPLHF. CDR3 coding DNA: TGTGCCAGCAGCTTAGAGGCGGCACCCCTCCACTTT.

The V call is TRBV5-1, the J call TRBJ2-1; D gene unclear. The CDR3 extends over 13 amino acids. V dropped 5 bases and J dropped 10 bases, with 16 bases sitting between them. Per the germline V gene, CDR1 is SGHRS and CDR2 is YFSETQ. The CDR3 coding sequence is TGCGCCAGCAGTGGAAACGCAAACGGGGAGCAGTTCTTC. It translates to CASSGNANGEQFF.

This clone was found once. The chain is built from TRBV9 and TRBJ2-3; D possibly corresponds to TRBD2 (5 bases). Looked up from germline, CDR1 is SGDLS and CDR2 is YYNGEE. This CDR3 region has 15 residues. Trimming stripped 0 bases from V and 2 bases from J, with 10 bases between. The CDR3 DNA follows: TGTGCCAGCAGCGTAGGGGTGGGAGTCACAGATACGCAGTATTTT. Protein product: CASSVGVGVTDTQYF. Full variable domain (rest looked up from reference TRBV9 and TRBJ2-3): DSGVTQTPKHLITATGQRVTLRCSPRSGDLSVYWYQQSLDQGLQFLIQYYNGEERAKGNILERFSAQQFPDLHSELNLSSLELGDSALYFCASSVGVGVTDTQYFGPGTRLTVL.

The chain combines TRBV30 with TRBJ1-5; TRBD1 might be the D (6 bases). Deletions cut 5 bases from V and 6 bases from J, with 14 bases between. Germline CDR1 and CDR2: GTSNPN and SVGIG (reference sequence). The CDR3 consists of 13 residues. Written as DNA, the CDR3 is TGTGCCTGGGAGGGGGGGCGCGGTCAGCCCCAGCATTTT. Translated, it gives CAWEGGRGQPQHF.

The chain employs TRBV29-1 and TRBJ1-2; unclear D gene. The CDR3 sequence is 12 residues long. Germline lookup yields CDR1 SQVTM and CDR2 ANQGSEA. Trimming took 5 bases from V and 2 from J, leaving 9 bases between them. The CDR3 DNA sequence: TGCAGCGTTTTTACGGGGAACTATGGCTACACCTTC. Its protein product is CSVFTGNYGYTF.

V and J are TRBV7-9 and TRBJ2-1, with 10 bases lining up with TRBD2. The CDR3 covers 15 residues. Looked up from germline, CDR1 is SEHNR and CDR2 is FQNEAQ (reference sequence). With 4 bases clipped from V and 5 bases from J, the junction kept 5 bases outside the gene matches. CDR3 sequence (DNA): TGTGCCAGCAGCTCGAAGCGGGAGGGCCACAATGAGCAGTTCTTC. Protein: CASSSKREGHNEQFF.

The genes are TRBV29-1 and TRBJ1-2; 8 bases align to TRBD1. With 3 bases clipped from V and 3 bases from J, the junction kept 3 bases outside the gene matches. Germline CDR1 SQVTM, CDR2 ANQGSEA. The CDR3 is 13 residues long. The CDR3 loop is CSVDTQGDYGYTF. The CDR3 coding sequence is TGCAGCGTTGATACACAGGGGGACTATGGCTACACCTTC.